One and the same sample provided the 12 T cell receptor beta chains below, sequenced in a study of T cells in Graves' hyperthyroidism and ophthalmopathy. The source material, RNA transcripts, was used to amplify TCR beta CDR3 regions. TCR CDR3 underwent first-round RT-PCR with the HTBI primer set. TCRdb processed the multiplex PCR reads anew with MiXCR; each CDR3 protein has one entry. In the table there are 550,000 to 600,000 distinct CDR3 sequences, 14% of which are singletons. The sequenced sample consisted of blood. These receptors all come from a woman aged 18-29 years with Graves' ophthalmopathy.

This clonotype was picked up many times. V and J are TRBV9 and TRBJ2-5; 11 nucleotides match TRBD2. CDR1 is SGDLS, CDR2 YYNGEE, per germline. The CDR3 is made up of 14 amino acids. With V trimmed by 4 bases and J by 5 bases, 4 bases remained unmatched. Written as DNA, the CDR3 is TGTGCCAGCAGCCTACTAGCGGGAGCGGAGACCCAGTACTTC. It translates to CASSLLAGAETQYF.

This clonotype was counted ten times or more. The V and J genes are TRBV12-3 or TRBV12-4 and TRBJ1-1; D remains unclear. Trimming took off 6 bases at V and 1 base at J, with 9 bases between the two ends. The CDR3 consists of 13 residues. The CDR3 loop is CASRQVSNTEAFF. The CDR3 DNA is TGTGCCAGCAGGCAGGTTTCGAACACTGAAGCTTTCTTT.

This clonotype was seen many times. The V and J genes are TRBV6-1 and TRBJ1-2, with D possibly being TRBD1 (5 bases). The V end lost 7 bases, the J end lost 2 bases, and 17 bases lay between the germline ends. Germline V lookup: CDR1 MNHNS, CDR2 SASEGT. The CDR3 has 15 residues. CDR3: CASTHIGASNYGYTF. CDR3 coding DNA: TGTGCCAGCACCCATATCGGGGCCAGCAACTATGGCTACACCTTC.

There are many counts of this clonotype. This chain joins TRBV29-1 and TRBJ1-1, with D perhaps TRBD1 (6 bases). The germline gives CDR1 SQVTM, CDR2 ANQGSEA. The CDR3 runs to 13 residues. V lost 5 bases and J lost 4, with 14 bases in between. This chain's CDR3 is CSVCQGMGTEAFF. In DNA, the CDR3 is TGCAGCGTTTGTCAGGGGATGGGCACTGAAGCTTTCTTT. Full variable domain (outside the CDR3, taken from reference TRBV29-1 and TRBJ1-1): SAVISQKPSRDICQRGTSLTIQCQVDSQVTMMFWYRQQPGQSLTLIATANQGSEATYESGFVIDKFPISRPNLTFSTLTVSNMSPEDSSIYLCSVCQGMGTEAFFGQGTRLTVV.

There are many counts of this clonotype. The chain uses TRBV29-1 and TRBJ2-7, with D possibly being TRBD1 (6 bases). Germline CDR1 and CDR2: SQVTM and ANQGSEA. V was shortened by 6 bases and J by 5 bases, with 14 bases between the two germline ends. The CDR3 runs to 12 residues. CDR3 sequence (DNA): TGCAGCGTGTCCAGGGGTGGGGACGAGCAGTACTTC. Translated: CSVSRGGDEQYF.

This clonotype showed up many times. The chain joins TRBV19 to TRBJ1-5; the D is unclear. V was pared by 1 base and J by 5 bases, with 6 bases between. Germline CDR1 is LNHDA and CDR2 is SQIVND (reference sequence). CDR3 size: 13 residues. The CDR3 DNA sequence: TGTGCCAGTAGTATAGCAAGGGATCAGCCCCAGCATTTT. It yields the protein CASSIARDQPQHF.

A note on this clonotype: Just one base apart from a much larger clone, this may be a read error. In nucleotides, the CDR3 is TGTGCCATCAGTGAGTCGACAGGGGGGACTAGCGAGTCCGAGCAGTACTTC. Amino acids: CAISESTGGTSESEQYF. V is TRBV10-3 and J is TRBJ2-7; D perhaps matches TRBD2 (10 bases). V dropped 0 bases and J dropped 6 bases, with 21 bases sitting between them. The germline gives CDR1 ENHRY, CDR2 SYGVKD. The CDR3 runs to 17 residues.

In this sample, this clonotype turned up a few times. The V call is TRBV2, the J call TRBJ2-6; 7 positions match TRBD1. Germline V gene lookup returns CDR1 SNHLY and CDR2 FYNNEI. CDR3 length equals 14 residues. V shed 6 bases and J 1 base; nucleotides not matched to a gene: 0. CDR3 in amino acids: CASRDRSGANVLTF. The CDR3 DNA reads as TGTGCCAGCAGGGACAGGTCTGGGGCCAACGTCCTGACTTTC.

This clonotype was detected ten times or more. The J gene is TRBJ1-5, the V gene TRBV7-2; D is unresolved. The CDR3 has 14 residues. CDR1 is SGHTA and CDR2 is FQGNSA in the germline V gene. V lost 3 bases to trimming and J lost 5 bases, with 11 bases between them. The CDR3 DNA follows: TGTGCCAGCAGCTTCCGGGTCCCCGATCAGCCCCAGCATTTT. It specifies CASSFRVPDQPQHF.

This clonotype was recorded at least ten times. The genes are TRBV28 and TRBJ1-4, with D possibly being TRBD1 (5 bases). Trimming stripped 6 bases from V and 0 bases from J, with 23 bases between. Germline V gene lookup returns CDR1 MDHEN and CDR2 SYDVKM. The CDR3 loop spans 19 amino acids. CDR3 sequence (DNA): TGTGCCAGCAGCCCAGTGATCAGGGTGAGGGTCGCAACTAATGAAAAACTGTTTTTT. Translated: CASSPVIRVRVATNEKLFF.

The chain has TRBV19 and TRBJ1-3; D is ambiguous. This CDR3 region has 15 residues. V was pared by 7 bases and J by 2 bases, with 15 bases between. CDR1 and CDR2 (germline): LNHDA, SQIVND (reference sequence). The CDR3 sequence is CASKMGSSTGNTIYF. DNA of the CDR3: TGTGCCAGTAAAATGGGTTCTAGCACTGGAAACACCATATATTTT.

This clonotype has ten or more counts. The V call is TRBV6-1, the J call TRBJ1-5, with D tentatively TRBD1 (6 bases). V dropped 5 bases and J dropped 9 bases, with 14 bases sitting between them. CDR1 is MNHNS and CDR2 is SASEGT in the germline V gene. The CDR3 length is 13 residues. CDR3 sequence reads: CASSRGEAGPQHF. CDR3 in DNA: TGTGCCAGCAGTAGGGGGGAAGCGGGGCCCCAGCATTTT.